This is a list of T cell receptor beta chains from one sample in a study of T-cell reconstitution after alpha-beta-depleted transplantation in children. TCRdb called the PCR reads again in MiXCR, with one record for every CDR3 protein. The table shows some 600,000 distinct CDR3 sequences, with around 13% occurring only once. This specimen was PBMCs, mostly from graft donor cells, taken 360 days after TCRalphabeta/CD19-depleted stem cell transplant. These receptors all stem from a male patient aged 10-17 years who had a stem cell transplant for acute myeloid leukemia, so the T cells may come from the graft donor. The CDR3 runs from the conserved cysteine through the conserved F or W.

v_gene	j_gene	CDR3aa
TRBV28	TRBJ2-5	CASSLEPKREAQYF
TRBV25-1	TRBJ1-3	CASSEFVTVGNTIYF
TRBV29-1	TRBJ1-2	CSVVGTAAPYGYTF
TRBV20-1	TRBJ2-7	CSAGRGESSYEQYF
TRBV6-2/TRBV6-3	TRBJ2-2	CATRQGGSTGELFF
TRBV7-9	TRBJ2-7	CASSLGGPRGQYF
TRBV27	TRBJ2-7	CASSLTLPSGPHEQYF
TRBV19	TRBJ2-1	CASRRGGVQSEQFF
TRBV28	TRBJ2-5	CASSLPPGQETQYF
TRBV20-1	TRBJ2-5	CSATATGTQYF
TRBV12-3/TRBV12-4	TRBJ2-7	CASSLNRGPSGQYF
TRBV7-2	TRBJ2-7	CASSSPFYEQYF
TRBV28	TRBJ2-3	CASSFPDLGSTDTQYF
TRBV5-6	TRBJ2-1	CASSLVAWSSYNEQFF
TRBV29-1	TRBJ2-6	CSVVGLGSAGDGANVLTF
TRBV25-1	TRBJ2-3	CASSGRDSLTDTQYF
TRBV10-3	TRBJ2-3	CATDRDSTDTQYF
TRBV7-2	TRBJ2-7	CASSGEDRIYEQYF
TRBV12-3/TRBV12-4	TRBJ2-2	CASSPGVTGVGTGELFF
TRBV29-1	TRBJ2-6	CSVDDETGANVLTF
TRBV5-5	TRBJ2-2	CASSLDLSGTKTGELFF
TRBV4-3	TRBJ2-3	CASSQDGRVTQYF
TRBV7-8	TRBJ2-7	CASSLDDRAISYEQYF
TRBV5-1	TRBJ2-5	CASSLARGQQETQYF
TRBV27	TRBJ2-1	CASSLPGTTNNEQFF
TRBV29-1	TRBJ2-1	CSVAPGQPLLGNEQFF